This T cell receptor (beta chain) was retrieved from a study of blood T cells in healthy people across ages. A J-beta primer mix and a sample-barcoded 5' primer were used in a second PCR of roughly 6 to 12 cycles. TCRdb processed the 5' RACE reads anew with MiXCR; each CDR3 protein has one entry. The top ten hold 29% of the sample, which has about 290,000 distinct CDR3 sequences, roughly 27% seen once. Study findings and constraints: With donor CMV status unknown, expanded clonotype changes were possibly confounded. Long-lived donors carried more naive CD4+ cells and greater diversity than aged donors.

The V gene lost 5 bases and the J gene lost 0 bases, with 10 bases spanning the gap. This CDR3 has 14 amino acids. For this clonotype: Its target is unknown.

PBMCs were isolated at a quantity of at least 7 million per sample. Total RNA, at least 5.5 micrograms per sample, came from PBMCs. V usage is TRBV12-3 or TRBV12-4 and J usage is TRBJ1-1; no definite D call. The source is a woman aged 70-85 years in good health. Sequencing was done on a sample of blood. The CDR3 DNA is TGTGCCAGCAGTAATAGGGTGGTGAACACTGAAGCTTTCTTT. It yields the protein CASSNRVVNTEAFF.